This T cell receptor beta chain is drawn from a study of early T cells in non-severe SARS-CoV-2 infection. Study at large: The input, bulk RNA from unsorted whole blood, was sequenced, and chains were unpaired. Study-wide results and limits: Anti-spike CD8 responses were favored in VDJdb matching, and private and CD4 specificities were missed.

A remark on this clonotype: Its antigen is not known.

Each cDNA molecule carried a unique molecular identifier. One entry per CDR3 protein, called by TCRdb with MiXCR from the 5' RACE reads. The sample lists 65,000 to 70,000 distinct CDR3 sequences; approximately 11% were seen once. Trimming removed 5 bases from V and 15 bases from J, with 20 bases in between. CDR1 SEHNR and CDR2 FQNEAQ come from the germline V gene (reference sequence). The CDR3 consists of 13 residues. The receptor comes from an adult who was a healthcare worker with PCR-confirmed SARS-CoV-2 infection or an uninfected control (not recorded which). Sequenced: whole blood. The chain employs TRBV7-9 and TRBJ2-1, with D perhaps being TRBD1 or TRBD2 (5 bases each). The CDR3, as DNA: TGTGCCAGCAGCCCCTTCGTCGGTTCGGGGCCGTTCTTC. The encoded protein is CASSPFVGSGPFF.